A single sample gave rise to the 3 T cell receptor beta chains below, sequenced in a study of blood T cell repertoires in COVID-19. Assay used: immunoSEQ multiplex PCR; TCRdb lists only in-frame clones, some missing. Seen here are around 370,000 clones, 88% observed once, and the top ten hold 5.5% to 7.5%. Sequencing was performed on peripheral blood. Every receptor here comes from a woman in her 70s with COVID-19, enrolled during active disease.

Concerning this clone itself: The same CDR3 can be traced to other DNA sequences in this sample. The chain joins TRBV9 to TRBJ2-1, with D perhaps TRBD2 (5 bases). V was cut by 0 bases and J by 2 bases, with 9 bases left in between. The germline gives CDR1 SGDLS, CDR2 YYNGEE. The CDR3 covers 15 residues. Here the CDR3 DNA reads TGTGCCAGCAGCGTAGACAGCGGCCCCTACAATGAGCAGTTCTTC. Protein: CASSVDSGPYNEQFF. The full variable domain, completed using reference TRBV9 and TRBJ2-1, is DSGVTQTPKHLITATGQRVTLRCSPRSGDLSVYWYQQSLDQGLQFLIQYYNGEERAKGNILERFSAQQFPDLHSELNLSSLELGDSALYFCASSVDSGPYNEQFFGPGTRLTVL.

The chain uses TRBV28 and TRBJ2-2, with 9 positions matching TRBD1. Germline V CDR1 and CDR2: MDHEN, SYDVKM. The V gene end was trimmed by 5 bases and the J gene end by 4 bases; junction bases not matched to a gene: 5. This CDR3 has 15 amino acids. In DNA, the CDR3 is TGTGCCAGCAGTACAGGGGGCGATTTCACCGGGGAGCTGTTTTTT. It is translated as CASSTGGDFTGELFF.

The chain employs TRBV5-1 and TRBJ2-3; 9 bases match TRBD1. Germline CDR1 SGHRS, CDR2 YFSETQ. J lost 5 bases, V lost 2 bases, and 6 bases had no gene match. The CDR3 is 15 residues long. DNA for the CDR3: TGCGCCAGCAGCTTCCGGGACAGGGACCGAGATACGCAGTATTTT. The encoded protein is CASSFRDRDRDTQYF. The whole variable domain, remainder taken from reference TRBV5-1 and TRBJ2-3, is KAGVTQTPRYLIKTRGQQVTLSCSPISGHRSVSWYQQTPGQGLQFLFEYFSETQRNKGNFPGRFSGRQFSNSRSEMNVSTLELGDSALYLCASSFRDRDRDTQYFGPGTRLTVL.